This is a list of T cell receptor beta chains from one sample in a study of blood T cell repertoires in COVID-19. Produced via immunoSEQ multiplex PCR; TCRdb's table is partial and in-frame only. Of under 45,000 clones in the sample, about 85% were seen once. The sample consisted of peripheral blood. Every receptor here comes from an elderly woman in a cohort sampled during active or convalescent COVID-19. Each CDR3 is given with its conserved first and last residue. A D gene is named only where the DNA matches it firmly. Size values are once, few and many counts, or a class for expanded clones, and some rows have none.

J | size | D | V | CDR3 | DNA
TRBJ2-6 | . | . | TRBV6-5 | CASSPEGGGANVLTF | TGTGCCAGCAGCCCGGAGGGCGGTGGGGCCAACGTCCTGACTTTC
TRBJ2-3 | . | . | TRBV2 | CASSSSTDTQYF | TGTGCCAGCAGTTCTAGCACAGATACGCAGTATTTT
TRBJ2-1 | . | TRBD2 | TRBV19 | CASSWSSGGSREQFF | TGTGCCAGTAGTTGGTCTAGCGGGGGGTCACGTGAGCAGTTCTTC
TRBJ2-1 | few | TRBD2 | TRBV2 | CASGRESSYNEQFF | TGTGCCAGCGGGCGGGAGAGCTCCTACAATGAGCAGTTCTTC
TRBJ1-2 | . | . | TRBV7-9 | CASSPQAAYGYTF | TGTGCCAGCAGCCCCCAGGCCGCCTACGGCTACACCTTC
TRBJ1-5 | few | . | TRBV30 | CAWSGGKRQPQHF | TGTGCCTGGAGTGGCGGCAAAAGACAGCCCCAGCATTTT
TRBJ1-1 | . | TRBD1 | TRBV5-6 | CASTHRGQGWTEAFF | TGTGCCAGCACCCACCGGGGACAGGGGTGGACTGAAGCTTTCTTT
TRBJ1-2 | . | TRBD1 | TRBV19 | CASSMDRRNYGYTF | TGTGCCAGTAGTATGGACAGGCGAAACTATGGCTACACCTTC
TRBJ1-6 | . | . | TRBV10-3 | CAISSGSYNSPLHF | TGTGCCATCTCATCGGGTTCCTATAATTCACCCCTCCACTTT
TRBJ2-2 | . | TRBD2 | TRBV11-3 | CASSLDGGRDTGELFF | TGTGCCAGCAGCCTGGACGGCGGGAGGGACACCGGGGAGCTGTTTTTT
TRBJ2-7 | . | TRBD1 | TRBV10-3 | CATEGQSYEQYF | TGTGCCACCGAGGGACAGTCCTACGAGCAGTACTTC
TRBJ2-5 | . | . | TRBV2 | CASRGDSVTETQYF | TGTGCCAGCAGGGGGGACTCAGTCACAGAGACCCAGTACTTC
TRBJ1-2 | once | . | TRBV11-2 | CASTPASYLSNYGYTF | TGTGCCAGCACCCCCGCCTCCTACCTGTCTAACTATGGCTACACCTTC
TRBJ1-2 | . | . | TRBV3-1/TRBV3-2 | CASSHGQRDGYTF | TGTGCCAGCAGCCACGGACAGAGGGATGGCTACACCTTC
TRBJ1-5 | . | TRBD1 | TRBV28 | CASITGTGQPQHF | TGTGCCAGCATTACAGGGACAGGTCAGCCCCAGCATTTT
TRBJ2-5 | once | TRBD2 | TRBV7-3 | CASSLSGTSGQETQYF | TGTGCCAGCAGCTTAAGTGGGACTAGCGGACAAGAGACCCAGTACTTC
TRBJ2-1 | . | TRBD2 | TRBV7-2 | CASSLAPGLAELYNEQFF | TGTGCCAGCAGCTTAGCACCGGGACTAGCGGAGCTTTACAATGAGCAGTTCTTC
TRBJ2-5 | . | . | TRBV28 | CASSLVGGQETQYF | TGTGCCAGCAGTTTAGTAGGGGGCCAAGAGACCCAGTACTTC
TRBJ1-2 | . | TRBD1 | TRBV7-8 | CASGRSGQTLTIYGYTF | TGTGCCAGCGGGAGGTCGGGACAGACCCTAACTATATATGGCTACACCTTC
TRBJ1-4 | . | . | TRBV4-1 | CASSQLRGEKLFF | TGCGCCAGCAGCCAACTAAGGGGGGAAAAACTGTTTTTT